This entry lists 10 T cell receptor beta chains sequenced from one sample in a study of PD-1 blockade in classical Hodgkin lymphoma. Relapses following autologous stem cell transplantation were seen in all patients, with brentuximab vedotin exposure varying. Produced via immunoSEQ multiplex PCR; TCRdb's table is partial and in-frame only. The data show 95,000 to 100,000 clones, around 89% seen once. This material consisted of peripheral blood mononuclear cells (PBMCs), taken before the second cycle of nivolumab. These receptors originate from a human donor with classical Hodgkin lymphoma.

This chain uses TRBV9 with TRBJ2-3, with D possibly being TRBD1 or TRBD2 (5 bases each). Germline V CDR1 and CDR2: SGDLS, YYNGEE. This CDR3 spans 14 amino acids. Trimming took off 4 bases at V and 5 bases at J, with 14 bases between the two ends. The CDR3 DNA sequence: TGTGCCAGCAGCCCTTTGGGACGCCAAGATACGCAGTATTTT. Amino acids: CASSPLGRQDTQYF. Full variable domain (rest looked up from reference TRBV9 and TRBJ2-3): DSGVTQTPKHLITATGQRVTLRCSPRSGDLSVYWYQQSLDQGLQFLIQYYNGEERAKGNILERFSAQQFPDLHSELNLSSLELGDSALYFCASSPLGRQDTQYFGPGTRLTVL.

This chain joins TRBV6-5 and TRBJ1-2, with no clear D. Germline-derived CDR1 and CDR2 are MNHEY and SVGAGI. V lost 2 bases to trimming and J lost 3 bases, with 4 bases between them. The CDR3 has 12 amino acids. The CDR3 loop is CASSYGYYGYTF. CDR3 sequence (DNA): TGTGCCAGCAGTTACGGCTACTATGGCTACACCTTC.

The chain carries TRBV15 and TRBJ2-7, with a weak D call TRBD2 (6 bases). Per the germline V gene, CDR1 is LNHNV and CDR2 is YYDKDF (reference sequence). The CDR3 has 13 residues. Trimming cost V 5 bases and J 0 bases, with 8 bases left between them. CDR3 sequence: CATSAGSSYEQYF. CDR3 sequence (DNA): TGTGCCACCAGCGCGGGGAGCTCCTACGAGCAGTACTTC.

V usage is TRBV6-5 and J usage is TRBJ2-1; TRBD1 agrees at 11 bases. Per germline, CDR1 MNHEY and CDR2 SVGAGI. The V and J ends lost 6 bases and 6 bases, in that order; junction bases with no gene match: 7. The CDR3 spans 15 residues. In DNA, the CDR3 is TGTGCCAGCAGGGCCGGGACAGGGGGTTTCAATGAGCAGTTCTTC. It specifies CASRAGTGGFNEQFF.

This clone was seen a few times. DNA for the CDR3: TGTGCCTGGAGTCCAGGGAGCAATCAGCCCCAGCATTTT. Translated, it gives CAWSPGSNQPQHF. The chain carries TRBV30 and TRBJ1-5; D is possibly TRBD1 (5 bases). Germline CDR1 reads GTSNPN; CDR2 reads SVGIG (reference sequence). The germline V and J ends were trimmed by 2 bases and 1 base, with 6 bases remaining between them. CDR3 length equals 13 residues. Based on the CDR3 plus reference TRBV30 and TRBJ1-5, the full variable domain is SQTIHQWPATLVQPVGSPLSLECTVEGTSNPNLYWYRQAAGRGLQLLFYSVGIGQISSEVPQNLSASRPQDRQFILSSKKLLLSDSGFYLCAWSPGSNQPQHFGDGTRLSIL.

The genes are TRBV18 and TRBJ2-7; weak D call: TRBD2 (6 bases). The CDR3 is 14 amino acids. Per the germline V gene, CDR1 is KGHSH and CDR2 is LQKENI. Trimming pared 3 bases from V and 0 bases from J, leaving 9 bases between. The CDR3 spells CASSPGLLSYEQYF. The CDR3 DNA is TGTGCCAGCTCACCGGGACTCCTCTCCTACGAGCAGTACTTC.

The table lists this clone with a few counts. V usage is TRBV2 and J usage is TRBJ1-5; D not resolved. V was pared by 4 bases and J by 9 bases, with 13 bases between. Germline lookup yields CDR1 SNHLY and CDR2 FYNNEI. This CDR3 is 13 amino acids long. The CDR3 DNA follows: TGTGCCAGCAGTGCCGACCTAGCGAGGCCCCAGCATTTT. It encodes CASSADLARPQHF. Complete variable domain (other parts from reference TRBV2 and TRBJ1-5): EPEVTQTPSHQVTQMGQEVILRCVPISNHLYFYWYRQILGQKVEFLVSFYNNEISEKSEIFDDQFSVERPDGSNFTLKIRSTKLEDSAMYFCASSADLARPQHFGDGTRLSIL.

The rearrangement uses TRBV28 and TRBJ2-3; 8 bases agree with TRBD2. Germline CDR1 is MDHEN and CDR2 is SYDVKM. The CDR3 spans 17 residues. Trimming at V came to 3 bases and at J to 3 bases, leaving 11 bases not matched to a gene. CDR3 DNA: TGTGCCAGCAGTTTCCATCGGGCGGGGGGTAATACAGATACGCAGTATTTT. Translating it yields CASSFHRAGGNTDTQYF.

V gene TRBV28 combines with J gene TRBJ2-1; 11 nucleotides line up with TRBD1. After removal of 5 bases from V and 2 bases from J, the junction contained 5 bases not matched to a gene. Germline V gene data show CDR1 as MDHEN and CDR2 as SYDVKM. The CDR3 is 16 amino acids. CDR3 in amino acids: CASSELGQGAYNEQFF. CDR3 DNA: TGTGCCAGCAGTGAGCTGGGACAGGGGGCCTACAATGAGCAGTTCTTC.

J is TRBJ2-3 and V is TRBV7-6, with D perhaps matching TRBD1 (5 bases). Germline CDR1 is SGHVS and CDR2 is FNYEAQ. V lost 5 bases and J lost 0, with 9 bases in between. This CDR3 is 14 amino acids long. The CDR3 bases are TGTGCCAGCAGCCAAAGACAGAGCACAGATACGCAGTATTTT. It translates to CASSQRQSTDTQYF. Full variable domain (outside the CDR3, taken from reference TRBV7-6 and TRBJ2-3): GAGVSQSPRYKVTKRGQDVALRCDPISGHVSLYWYRQALGQGPEFLTYFNYEAQQDKSGLPNDRFSAERPEGSISTLTIQRTEQRDSAMYRCASSQRQSTDTQYFGPGTRLTVL.